These 10 T cell receptor beta chains share one sample of origin, sequenced in a study of blood T cell repertoires in COVID-19. Generated by immunoSEQ multiplex PCR, the TCRdb table keeps only in-frame clones and is missing some. The table includes roughly 300,000 clones, 87% detected once. Sample: peripheral blood. These receptors originate from a woman in her 50s who had recovered from COVID-19.

Worth noting for this clone: Additional DNA sequences in this sample encode the identical CDR3. The chain recombines TRBV19 with TRBJ2-7; 10 bases match TRBD1. This CDR3 has 14 residues. V lost 5 bases and J lost 2; bases outside the gene matches: 3. The V gene's germline CDR1 is LNHDA and CDR2 SQIVND (reference sequence). The chain's CDR3 is CASSPGTGAYEQYF. For the CDR3, the DNA is TGTGCCAGTAGTCCCGGGACAGGGGCCTACGAGCAGTACTTC.

CDR3: CASSHLDRKNTGELFF. CDR3 DNA: TGTGCCAGTAGTCACCTGGACAGGAAAAACACCGGGGAGCTGTTTTTT. V is TRBV19 and J is TRBJ2-2; 7 bases are shared with TRBD1. J was trimmed by 2 bases and V by 5 bases; bases with no gene match: 8. The CDR3 is 16 amino acids. The germline V gene encodes CDR1 LNHDA and CDR2 SQIVND (reference sequence).

V is TRBV30 and J is TRBJ2-3; perhaps TRBD2 as D (6 bases). Trimming removed 0 bases from V and 0 bases from J, with 7 bases in between. Per the germline V gene, CDR1 is GTSNPN and CDR2 is SVGIG (reference sequence). CDR3 length: 14 residues. CDR3 residues: CAWSVLASTDTQYF. The CDR3 DNA is TGTGCCTGGAGTGTGCTAGCGAGCACAGATACGCAGTATTTT. Full variable domain (outside the CDR3, taken from reference TRBV30 and TRBJ2-3): SQTIHQWPATLVQPVGSPLSLECTVEGTSNPNLYWYRQAAGRGLQLLFYSVGIGQISSEVPQNLSASRPQDRQFILSSKKLLLSDSGFYLCAWSVLASTDTQYFGPGTRLTVL.

This clone was seen only a few times. The chain carries TRBV2 and TRBJ2-2, with TRBD1 as a possible D gene (5 bases). CDR1 is SNHLY, CDR2 FYNNEI, per germline. The CDR3 is made up of 14 amino acids. Trimming cost V 4 bases and J 4 bases, with 10 bases left between them. The CDR3 sequence: CASSATASTGELFF. CDR3 nucleotides: TGTGCCAGCAGTGCGACAGCTAGCACCGGGGAGCTGTTTTTT.

The chain links TRBV5-4 to TRBJ2-7, with a tentative D call TRBD2 (6 bases). The V and J ends lost 4 bases and 3 bases respectively, with 11 bases between them. The CDR3 runs to 13 residues. CDR1 is SGHNT, CDR2 YYREEE, per germline (reference sequence). This CDR3 reads CASSEGAGYEQYF. As DNA, the CDR3 is TGTGCCAGCAGCGAAGGAGCGGGCTACGAGCAGTACTTC.

The J gene is TRBJ1-3, the V gene TRBV3-1 (or the pseudogene TRBV3-2), with 7 bases lining up with TRBD1. Per the germline V gene, CDR1 is LGHDT and CDR2 is YNNKEL (reference sequence). The CDR3 has 14 amino acids. The trim removed 0 bases at V and 5 bases at J, leaving 1 base unmatched. The DNA for the CDR3 is TGTGCCAGCAGCCAAGAGACAGGGAGAAACACCATATATTTT. It specifies CASSQETGRNTIYF.

The chain couples TRBV29-1 to TRBJ2-5, with 12 positions matching TRBD2. CDR1 is SQVTM and CDR2 is ANQGSEA in the germline V gene. The CDR3 sequence is 13 residues long. V shed 4 bases and J 5 bases; nucleotides not matched to a gene: 2. CDR3 sequence: CSVGTSGMETQYF. Written as DNA, the CDR3 is TGCAGCGTTGGGACTAGCGGGATGGAGACCCAGTACTTC.

The V gene is TRBV29-1, the J gene TRBJ1-5, with 7 bases lining up with TRBD1. The length of the CDR3 is 13 residues. CDR1 and CDR2 (germline): SQVTM, ANQGSEA. V was clipped by 6 bases and J by 3 bases; unmatched bases: 5. DNA for the CDR3: TGCAGCGTACAGGGGAGTTCCAATCAGCCCCAGCATTTT. The encoded protein is CSVQGSSNQPQHF.

The CDR3 bases are TGCGCCAGCAGTGAACTAGAGGTTTCCGGGGAGCTGTTTTTT. Protein: CASSELEVSGELFF. The rearrangement joins TRBV10-1 to TRBJ2-2; perhaps TRBD2 as D (5 bases). This CDR3 comprises 14 residues. Germline V gene data show CDR1 as WNHNN and CDR2 as SYGVQD (reference sequence). Trimming shortened V by 3 bases and J by 6 bases, and 11 bases separated the two germline ends.

This chain uses TRBV19 with TRBJ1-5; TRBD1 is a possible D gene (6 bases). CDR1 is LNHDA, CDR2 SQIVND, per germline (reference sequence). Trimming left V 5 bases short and J 4 bases short, with 6 bases between. The CDR3 sequence is 12 residues long. This chain's CDR3 is CASSDRNQPQHF. The CDR3 DNA reads as TGTGCCAGTAGTGACAGGAATCAGCCCCAGCATTTT.